This is a list of T cell receptor beta chains from one sample in a study of T cell repertoires in cytomegalovirus infection. Antigen specificity for these receptors is unknown. TCRdb re-analysed the reads in MiXCR, keeping a single row per CDR3 protein. This table has 70,000 to 85,000 distinct CDR3 sequences, approximately 40% appearing once. The sequencing here drew on CD8+ T cells from cultured PBMCs, taken from culture after CMV antigen stimulation. All receptors come from a human donor in good health (CMV status not recorded). Some clones in this sample may be carry-over from other donors' samples. The CDR3 runs from the conserved cysteine through the conserved F or W. Each record gives: V gene, D gene, clone size, J gene, CDR3 DNA, CDR3 protein. The D gene is left open where the match is weak. The listing skips clone size in some rows; elsewhere it reads once, few, many or a size class.

TRBV15	-	once	TRBJ1-1	TGTGCCACCAGCAGTCCTACAGCCTTGGACACTGAAGCTTTCTTT	CATSSPTALDTEAFF
TRBV20-1	TRBD1	-	TRBJ2-7	TGCAGTGCTAGAGATACTTCCGAAGGGACAGGGGAACCCTACGAGCAGTACTTC	CSARDTSEGTGEPYEQYF
TRBV2	-	few	TRBJ2-7	TGTGCCAGCAGTCCGGGTGTAGGGGGGGTGGACGAGCAGTACTTC	CASSPGVGGVDEQYF
TRBV7-3	TRBD2	few	TRBJ2-3	TGTGCCAGCAGAACGACCCTAGCGGATAGCACAGATACGCAGTATTTT	CASRTTLADSTDTQYF
TRBV6-1	-	-	TRBJ1-1	TGTGCCAGCAGTCCGTCGGGGCTGACTGAAGCTTTCTTT	CASSPSGLTEAFF
TRBV7-9	-	-	TRBJ2-5	TGTGCCAGCAGCTTCGTGGCGAAACAAGAGACCCAGTACTTC	CASSFVAKQETQYF
TRBV28	-	few	TRBJ1-5	TGTGCCAGCACCCTAGAGTTCGTGGAGCCCCAGCATTTT	CASTLEFVEPQHF
TRBV12-3/TRBV12-4	-	-	TRBJ1-1	TGTGCCAGCAGGCCCGGACAGCTGACGATGAACACTGAAGCTTTCTTT	CASRPGQLTMNTEAFF
TRBV28	-	-	TRBJ2-5	TGTGCCAGCAGTCGACTCGCCCAAGAGACCCAGTACTTC	CASSRLAQETQYF
TRBV7-2	TRBD2	few	TRBJ2-7	TGTGCCAGCAGCCATCTAGCGGGGACATACGAGCAGTACTTC	CASSHLAGTYEQYF
TRBV7-2	-	few	TRBJ2-6	TGTGCCAGCAGCCAGAGGGGATCTGGGGCCAACGTCCTGACTTTC	CASSQRGSGANVLTF
TRBV7-9	-	few	TRBJ2-5	TGTGCCACTTTTGATGAAGGCCTGGGGGAGACCCAGTACTTC	CATFDEGLGETQYF
TRBV20-1	TRBD2	few	TRBJ2-6	TGCAGTGCTCTTCCGCCGGGGGGGCTTTCAACTGGGGCCAACGTCCTGACTTTC	CSALPPGGLSTGANVLTF
TRBV7-6	-	-	TRBJ2-4	TGTGCCAGCAGCGACACACAGGGAAGATGGGCCAAAAACATTCAGTACTTC	CASSDTQGRWAKNIQYF
TRBV19	-	-	TRBJ1-5	TGTGCCAATAGTCTCCCCGGCTGGACAGATACTTATCAGCCCCAGCATTTT	CANSLPGWTDTYQPQHF
TRBV2	-	-	TRBJ1-1	TGTGCCAGCAGCCTGGCCCGGACGACTGAAGCTTTCTTT	CASSLARTTEAFF
TRBV7-3	TRBD1	-	TRBJ2-2	TGTGCCAGCAGCCCCTGGCCGGGACAGGGGGTGTCCGGGGAGCTGTTTTTT	CASSPWPGQGVSGELFF
TRBV6-6	-	-	TRBJ2-7	TGTGCCAGCACCAAGAGCAGTGGGGTTTACTACGAGCAGTACTTC	CASTKSSGVYYEQYF